This T cell receptor beta chain was observed in a study of cytomegalovirus exposure and HLA in healthy donors. The primer mix had 60 Vbeta and 13 Jbeta primers. The protocol was immunoSEQ multiplex PCR, while the TCRdb copy is restricted to in-frame clones and leaves out a portion. The sample consists of roughly 170,000 clones, approximately 78% of them appearing once. The V end was cut by 0 bases, the J end by 1 base, with 10 bases between. Germline values: CDR1 SGDLS, CDR2 YYNGEE. This CDR3 region has 16 residues. Note on this clone: Its antigen is not known.

Study outcomes and limitations: A previous analysis found most TCR beta V segments productive roughly 87% or roughly 30% of the time.

The sequence derives from a woman aged 45 to 65 in good health and CMV-seropositive. The sample consisted of PBMCs. This chain links TRBV9 with TRBJ2-2; D not resolved. The CDR3 DNA reads TGTGCCAGCAGCGTAGATCAGGCCTTGAACACCGGGGAGCTGTTTTTT. Translating gives CASSVDQALNTGELFF. Together with reference TRBV9 and TRBJ2-2, the CDR3 gives the full variable domain: DSGVTQTPKHLITATGQRVTLRCSPRSGDLSVYWYQQSLDQGLQFLIQYYNGEERAKGNILERFSAQQFPDLHSELNLSSLELGDSALYFCASSVDQALNTGELFFGEGSRLTVL.